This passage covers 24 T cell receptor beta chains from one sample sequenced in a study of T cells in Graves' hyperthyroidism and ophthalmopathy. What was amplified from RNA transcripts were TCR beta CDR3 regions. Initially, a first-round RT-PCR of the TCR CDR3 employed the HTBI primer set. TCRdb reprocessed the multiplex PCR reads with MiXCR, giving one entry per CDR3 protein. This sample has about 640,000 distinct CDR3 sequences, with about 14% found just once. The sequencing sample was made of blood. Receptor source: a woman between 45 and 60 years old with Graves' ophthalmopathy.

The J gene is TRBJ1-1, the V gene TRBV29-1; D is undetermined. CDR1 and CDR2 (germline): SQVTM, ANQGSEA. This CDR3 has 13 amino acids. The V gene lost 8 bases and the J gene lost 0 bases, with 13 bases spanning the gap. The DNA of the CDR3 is TGCAGCACTGAGGGATTACTGAACACTGAAGCTTTCTTT. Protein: CSTEGLLNTEAFF.

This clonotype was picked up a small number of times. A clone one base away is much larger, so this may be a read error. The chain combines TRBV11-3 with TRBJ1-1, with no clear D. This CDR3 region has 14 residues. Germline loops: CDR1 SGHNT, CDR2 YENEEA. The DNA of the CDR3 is TGTGCCAGCAGCTTAGCCGTAGATTACACTGAAGCTCTCTTT. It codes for CASSLAVDYTEALF.

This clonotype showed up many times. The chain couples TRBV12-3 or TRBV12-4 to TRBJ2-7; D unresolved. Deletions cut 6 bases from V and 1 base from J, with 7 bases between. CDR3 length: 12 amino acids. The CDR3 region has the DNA TGTGCCAGCAGGGGGAAATCCTACGAGCAGTACTTC. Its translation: CASRGKSYEQYF.

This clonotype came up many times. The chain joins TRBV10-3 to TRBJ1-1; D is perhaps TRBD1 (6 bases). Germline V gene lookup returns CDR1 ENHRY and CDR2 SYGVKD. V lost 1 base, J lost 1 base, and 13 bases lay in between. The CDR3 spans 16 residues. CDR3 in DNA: TGTGCCATCAGTGAGTACGCCGGAGGGGGGAACACTGAAGCTTTCTTT. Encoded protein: CAISEYAGGGNTEAFF.

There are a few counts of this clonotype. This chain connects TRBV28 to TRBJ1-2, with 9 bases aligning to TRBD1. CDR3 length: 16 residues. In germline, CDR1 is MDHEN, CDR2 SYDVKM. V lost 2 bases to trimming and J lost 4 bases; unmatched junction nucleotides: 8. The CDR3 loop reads CASSLVGQGMVYGYTF. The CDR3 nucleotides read TGTGCCAGCAGTTTAGTAGGACAGGGGATGGTCTATGGCTACACCTTC.

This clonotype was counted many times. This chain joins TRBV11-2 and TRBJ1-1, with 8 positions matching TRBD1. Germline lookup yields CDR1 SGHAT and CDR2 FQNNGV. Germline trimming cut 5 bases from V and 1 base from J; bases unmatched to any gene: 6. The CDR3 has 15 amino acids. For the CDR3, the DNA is TGTGCCAGCAGCGCGGACAGGGTGGGGAACACTGAAGCTTTCTTT. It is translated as CASSADRVGNTEAFF.

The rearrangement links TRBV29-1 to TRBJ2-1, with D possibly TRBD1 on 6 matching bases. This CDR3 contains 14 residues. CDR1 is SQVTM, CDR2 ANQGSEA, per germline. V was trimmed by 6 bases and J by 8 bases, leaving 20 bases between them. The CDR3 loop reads CSVWTVPFRDEQFF. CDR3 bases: TGCAGCGTCTGGACAGTCCCTTTTAGGGATGAGCAGTTCTTC.

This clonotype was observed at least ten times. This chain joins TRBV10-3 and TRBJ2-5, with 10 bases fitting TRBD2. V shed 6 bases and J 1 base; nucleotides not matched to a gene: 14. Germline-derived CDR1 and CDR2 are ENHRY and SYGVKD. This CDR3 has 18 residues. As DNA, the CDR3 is TGTGCCATCAGCAAAACGGGGATAGCGGGAGGTGGCCAAGAGACCCAGTACTTC. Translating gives CAISKTGIAGGGQETQYF.

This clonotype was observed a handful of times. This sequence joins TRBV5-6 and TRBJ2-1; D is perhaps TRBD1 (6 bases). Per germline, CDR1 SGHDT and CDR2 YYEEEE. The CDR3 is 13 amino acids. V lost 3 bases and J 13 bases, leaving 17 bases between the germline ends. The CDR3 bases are TGTGCCAGCAGCTGGGGGACAAGGGAAATACAGTTCTTC. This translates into CASSWGTREIQFF. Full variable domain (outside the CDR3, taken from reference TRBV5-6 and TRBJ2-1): DAGVTQSPTHLIKTRGQQVTLRCSPKSGHDTVSWYQQALGQGPQFIFQYYEEEERQRGNFPDRFSGHQFPNYSSELNVNALLLGDSALYLCASSWGTREIQFFGPGTRLTVL.

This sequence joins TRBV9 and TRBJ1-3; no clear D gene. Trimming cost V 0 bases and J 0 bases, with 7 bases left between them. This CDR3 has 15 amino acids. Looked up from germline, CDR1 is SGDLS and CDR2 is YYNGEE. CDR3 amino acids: CASSVDVGSGNTIYF. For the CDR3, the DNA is TGTGCCAGCAGCGTAGACGTCGGCTCTGGAAACACCATATATTTT.

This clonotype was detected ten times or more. The CDR3 DNA sequence: TGTGCCAGCAGTTTTAATACCCCCTCCTACGAGCAGTACTTC. It is translated as CASSFNTPSYEQYF. J is TRBJ2-7 and V is TRBV12-3 or TRBV12-4; D remains ambiguous. The CDR3 covers 14 residues. Trimming stripped 3 bases from V and 0 bases from J, with 9 bases between.

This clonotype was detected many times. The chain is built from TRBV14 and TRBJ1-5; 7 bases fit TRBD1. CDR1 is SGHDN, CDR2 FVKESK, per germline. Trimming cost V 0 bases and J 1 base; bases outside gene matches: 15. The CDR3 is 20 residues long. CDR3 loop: CASSQDCSSANRGSNQPQHF. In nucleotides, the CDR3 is TGTGCCAGCAGCCAAGATTGTTCTAGCGCGAACAGGGGCAGCAATCAGCCCCAGCATTTT.

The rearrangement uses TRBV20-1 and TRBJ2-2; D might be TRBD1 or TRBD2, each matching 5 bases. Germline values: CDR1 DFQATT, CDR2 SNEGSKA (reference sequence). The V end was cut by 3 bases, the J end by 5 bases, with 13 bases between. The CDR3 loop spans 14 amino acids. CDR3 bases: TGCAGTGCTAGGAGGGGACGGCTTACCGGGGAGCTGTTTTTT. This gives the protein CSARRGRLTGELFF.

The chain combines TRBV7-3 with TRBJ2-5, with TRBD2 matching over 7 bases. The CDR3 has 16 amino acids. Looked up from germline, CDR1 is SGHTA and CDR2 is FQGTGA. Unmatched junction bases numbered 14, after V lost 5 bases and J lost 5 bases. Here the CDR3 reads CASSPNSGRRRETQYF. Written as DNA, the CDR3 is TGTGCCAGCAGCCCCAATAGCGGGCGCCGCCGGGAGACCCAGTACTTC.

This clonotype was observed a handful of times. CDR3: CASSYPNSRQGWSYNEQFF. The DNA of the CDR3 is TGTGCCAGCAGTTACCCAAACTCGAGACAGGGATGGTCCTACAATGAGCAGTTCTTC. The chain joins TRBV6-6 to TRBJ2-1; 7 positions match TRBD1. This CDR3 region has 19 residues. CDR1 is MNHNY and CDR2 is SVGAGI in the germline V gene (reference sequence). After removal of 2 bases from V and 1 base from J, the junction contained 14 bases not matched to a gene.

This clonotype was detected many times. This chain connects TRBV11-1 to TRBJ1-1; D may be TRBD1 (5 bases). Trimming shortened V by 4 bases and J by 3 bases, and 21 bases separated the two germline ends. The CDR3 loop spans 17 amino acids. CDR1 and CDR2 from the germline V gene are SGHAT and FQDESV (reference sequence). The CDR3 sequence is CASSSRGGGLKDTEAFF. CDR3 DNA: TGTGCCAGCAGCTCAAGGGGTGGTGGGTTAAAGGACACTGAAGCTTTCTTT.

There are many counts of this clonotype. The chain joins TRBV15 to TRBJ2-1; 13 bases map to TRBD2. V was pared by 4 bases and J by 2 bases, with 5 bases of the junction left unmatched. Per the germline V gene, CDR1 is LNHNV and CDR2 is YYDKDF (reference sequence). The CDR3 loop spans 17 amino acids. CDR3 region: CATSIPGTSGTYNEQFF. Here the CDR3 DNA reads TGTGCCACCAGCATACCAGGGACTAGCGGGACCTACAATGAGCAGTTCTTC.

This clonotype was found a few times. CDR3 region: CASSYWADLQPQHF. The CDR3 nucleotides are TGTGCCAGCAGTTACTGGGCAGATCTTCAGCCCCAGCATTTT. The chain couples TRBV6-2 or TRBV6-3 to TRBJ1-5; no clear D. The germline V gene has CDR1 MNHEY and CDR2 SVGEGT. The CDR3 consists of 14 residues. V lost 1 base to trimming and J lost 6 bases, with 10 bases between them.

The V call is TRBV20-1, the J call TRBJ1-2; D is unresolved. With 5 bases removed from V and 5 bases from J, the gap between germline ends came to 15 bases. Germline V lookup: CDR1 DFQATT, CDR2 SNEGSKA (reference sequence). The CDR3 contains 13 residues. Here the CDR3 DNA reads TGCAGTGCTTTCCGGGAGACCGATTATGGCTACACCTTC. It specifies CSAFRETDYGYTF.

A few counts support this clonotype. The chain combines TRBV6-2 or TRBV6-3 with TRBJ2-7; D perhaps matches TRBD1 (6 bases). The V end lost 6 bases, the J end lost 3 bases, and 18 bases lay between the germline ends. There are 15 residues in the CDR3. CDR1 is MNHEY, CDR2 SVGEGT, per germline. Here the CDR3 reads CASSLRQGMFYEQYF. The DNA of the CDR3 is TGTGCCAGCAGCCTACGCCAGGGGATGTTCTACGAGCAGTACTTC.

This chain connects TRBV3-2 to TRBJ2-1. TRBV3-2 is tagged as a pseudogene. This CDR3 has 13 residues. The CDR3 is CASSQVSMAEQFF. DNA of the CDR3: TGTGCCAGCAGCCAAGTTAGTATGGCCGAGCAGTTCTTC.

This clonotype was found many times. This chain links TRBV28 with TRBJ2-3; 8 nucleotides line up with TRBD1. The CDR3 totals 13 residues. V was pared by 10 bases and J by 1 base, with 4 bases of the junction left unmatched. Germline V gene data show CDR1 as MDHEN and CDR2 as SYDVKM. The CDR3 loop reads CATMTGGTDTQYF. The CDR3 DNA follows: TGTGCCACTATGACAGGGGGCACAGATACGCAGTATTTT.

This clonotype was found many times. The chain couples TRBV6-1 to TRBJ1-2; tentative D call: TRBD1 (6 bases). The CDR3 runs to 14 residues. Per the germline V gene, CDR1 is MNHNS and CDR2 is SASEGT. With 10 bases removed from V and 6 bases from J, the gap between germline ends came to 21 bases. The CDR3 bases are TGTGCCACCTGCCGGGTGGGGGGCGCAAATGGCTACACCTTC. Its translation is CATCRVGGANGYTF.

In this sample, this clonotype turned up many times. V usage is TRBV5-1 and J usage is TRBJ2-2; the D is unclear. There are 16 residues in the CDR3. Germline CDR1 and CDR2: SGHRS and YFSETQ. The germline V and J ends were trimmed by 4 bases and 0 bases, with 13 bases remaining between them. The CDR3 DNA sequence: TGCGCCAGCAGCACCCTTAGCAGTCCGAACACCGGGGAGCTGTTTTTT. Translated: CASSTLSSPNTGELFF.